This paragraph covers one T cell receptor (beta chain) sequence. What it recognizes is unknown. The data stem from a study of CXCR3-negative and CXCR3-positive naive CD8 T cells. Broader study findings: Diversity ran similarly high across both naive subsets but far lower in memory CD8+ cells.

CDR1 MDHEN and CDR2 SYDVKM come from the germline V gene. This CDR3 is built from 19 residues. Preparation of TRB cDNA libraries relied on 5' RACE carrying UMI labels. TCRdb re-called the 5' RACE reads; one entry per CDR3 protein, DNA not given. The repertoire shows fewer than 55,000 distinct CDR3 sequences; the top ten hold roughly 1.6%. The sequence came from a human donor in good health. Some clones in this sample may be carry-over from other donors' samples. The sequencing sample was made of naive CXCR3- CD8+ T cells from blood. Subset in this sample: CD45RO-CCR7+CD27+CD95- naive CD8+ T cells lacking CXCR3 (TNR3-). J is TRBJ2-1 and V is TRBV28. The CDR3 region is CASSLLGGSTEPTSNEQFF. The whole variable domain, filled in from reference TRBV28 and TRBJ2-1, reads DVKVTQSSRYLVKRTGEKVFLECVQDMDHENMFWYRQDPGLGLRLIYFSYDVKMKEKGDIPEGYSVSREKKERFSLILESASTNQTSMYLCASSLLGGSTEPTSNEQFFGPGTRLTVL.